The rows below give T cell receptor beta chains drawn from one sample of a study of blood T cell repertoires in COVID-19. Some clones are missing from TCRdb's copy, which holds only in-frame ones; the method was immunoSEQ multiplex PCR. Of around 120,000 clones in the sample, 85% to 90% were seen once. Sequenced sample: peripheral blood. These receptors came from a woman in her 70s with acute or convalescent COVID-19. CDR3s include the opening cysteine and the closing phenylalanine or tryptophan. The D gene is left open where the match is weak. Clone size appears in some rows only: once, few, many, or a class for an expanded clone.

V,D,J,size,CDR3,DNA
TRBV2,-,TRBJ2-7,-,CASSEAQVSRQYF,TGTGCCAGCAGTGAAGCGCAGGTGTCCCGCCAGTACTTC
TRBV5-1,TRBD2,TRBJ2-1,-,CASSMGGEEEFF,TGCGCCAGCAGCATGGGAGGGGAGGAAGAGTTCTTC
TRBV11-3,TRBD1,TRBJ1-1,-,CASSLEGGQEAFF,TGTGCCAGCAGCTTAGAAGGGGGACAGGAAGCTTTCTTT
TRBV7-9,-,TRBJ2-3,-,CASSSQGDTQYF,TGTGCCAGCAGCTCGCAGGGGGATACGCAGTATTTT
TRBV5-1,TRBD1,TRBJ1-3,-,CASSLGQGEGHTIYF,TGCGCCAGCAGCTTGGGACAGGGGGAAGGACACACCATATATTTT
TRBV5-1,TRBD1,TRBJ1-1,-,CASSFKGQVENTEAFF,TGCGCCAGCAGTTTTAAAGGACAGGTTGAGAACACTGAAGCTTTCTTT
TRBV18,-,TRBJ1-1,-,CASSPQGDTEAFF,TGTGCCAGCTCACCACAGGGGGACACTGAAGCTTTCTTT
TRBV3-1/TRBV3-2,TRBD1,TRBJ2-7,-,CASSQRGTGGHEQYF,TGTGCCAGCAGCCAAAGAGGGACAGGGGGCCACGAGCAGTACTTC
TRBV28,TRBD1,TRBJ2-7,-,CASRKQGAREQYF,TGTGCCAGCAGGAAACAGGGGGCAAGGGAGCAGTACTTC
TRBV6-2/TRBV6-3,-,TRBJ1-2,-,CASSQQTVNYGYTF,TGTGCCAGCAGTCAGCAGACAGTCAACTATGGCTACACCTTC
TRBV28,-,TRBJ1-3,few,CASSPRGPTGNTIYF,TGTGCCAGCAGTCCAAGGGGCCCCACTGGAAACACCATATATTTT
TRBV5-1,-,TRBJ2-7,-,CASANSFYEQYF,TGCGCCAGCGCCAACTCCTTCTACGAGCAGTACTTC
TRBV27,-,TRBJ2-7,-,CASSPSLLLVVYEQYF,TGTGCCAGCAGTCCTAGTCTGCTTTTAGTAGTTTACGAGCAGTACTTC
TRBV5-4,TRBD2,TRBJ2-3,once,CASSNPGGPDTQYF,TGTGCCAGCAGCAACCCGGGGGGGCCAGATACGCAGTATTTT
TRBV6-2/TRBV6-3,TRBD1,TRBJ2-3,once,CASSRQGASDTQYF,TGTGCCAGCAGTCGACAGGGGGCTTCAGATACGCAGTATTTT
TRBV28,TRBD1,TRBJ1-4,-,CASSLYRGRDEKLFF,TGTGCCAGCAGTTTATACAGGGGGCGCGATGAAAAACTGTTTTTT
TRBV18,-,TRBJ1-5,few,CASSPQQGWDQPQHF,TGTGCCAGCTCACCACAGCAGGGGTGGGATCAGCCCCAGCATTTT
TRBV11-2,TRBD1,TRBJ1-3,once,CASSPGGRGGNTIYF,TGTGCCAGCAGCCCAGGGGGCAGGGGTGGAAACACCATATATTTT